The 32 T cell receptor beta chains listed next were all sequenced from one sample in a study of technical replicates of blood from several donors. This table comes from immunoSEQ multiplex PCR, and its TCRdb copy is limited to in-frame clones, with some not included. The data hold around 76,000 clones, with over 95% observed a single time. Sequenced sample: T cells isolated from PBMCs. The receptor set was obtained from a human donor in good health.

The V and J genes are TRBV11-1 and TRBJ1-1; the D is unclear. This CDR3 is built from 14 residues. The germline V gene encodes CDR1 SGHAT and CDR2 FQDESV (reference sequence). V was cut by 2 bases and J by 5 bases, with 12 bases left in between. CDR3 DNA: TGTGCCAGCAGCTTAATTCGGGGAGGAACTGAAGCTTTCTTT. Amino acids: CASSLIRGGTEAFF.

This chain connects TRBV5-4 to TRBJ2-5, with TRBD2 identical over 7 bases. Germline V gene data show CDR1 as SGHNT and CDR2 as YYREEE (reference sequence). V dropped 4 bases and J dropped 4; count of bases not matched to a gene: 13. There are 16 residues in the CDR3. The CDR3 DNA follows: TGTGCCAGCAGCATTAGGACTAGTCTTTCAGGAGAGACCCAGTACTTC. Its protein is CASSIRTSLSGETQYF.

J is TRBJ1-5 and V is TRBV20-1; no reliable D call. The CDR3 runs to 11 residues. Per germline, CDR1 DFQATT and CDR2 SNEGSKA (reference sequence). V was trimmed by 4 bases and J by 2 bases, leaving 3 bases between them. CDR3 amino acids: CSATGNQPQHF. The CDR3 DNA is TGCAGTGCTACGGGCAATCAGCCCCAGCATTTT.

V usage is TRBV4-1 and J usage is TRBJ1-1; D is uncertain. Germline values: CDR1 MGHRA, CDR2 YSYEKL. The V gene lost 2 bases and the J gene lost 3 bases, with 4 bases spanning the gap. There are 12 residues in the CDR3. CDR3 bases: TGCGCCAGCAGCCAATCTGACACTGAAGCTTTCTTT. Amino acid sequence: CASSQSDTEAFF.

This sequence joins TRBV18 and TRBJ2-1, with 11 bases fitting TRBD1. The CDR3 length is 15 residues. V shed 3 bases, J shed 7 bases, and the junction held 5 bases outside the gene matches. Germline CDR1 KGHSH, CDR2 LQKENI. This chain's CDR3 is CASSPGQGARNEQFF. As DNA, the CDR3 is TGTGCCAGCTCACCTGGACAGGGGGCTAGGAATGAGCAGTTCTTC.

The chain couples TRBV5-4 to TRBJ2-5; tentatively, D is TRBD2 (6 bases). CDR1 and CDR2 from the germline V gene are SGHNT and YYREEE (reference sequence). V shed 4 bases and J shed 2 bases, with 12 bases lying between them. This CDR3 has 14 amino acids. The DNA for the CDR3 is TGTGCCAGCAGCCGCCGGGACTTTCAAGAGACCCAGTACTTC. Translation: CASSRRDFQETQYF.

The rearrangement links TRBV2 to TRBJ2-1; D perhaps matches TRBD2 (6 bases). V dropped 5 bases and J dropped 4 bases, with 9 bases sitting between them. This CDR3 spans 13 amino acids. CDR1 is SNHLY and CDR2 is FYNNEI in the germline V gene. The CDR3 coding sequence is TGTGCCAGCAGTACTAGCCCGTACAATGAGCAGTTCTTC. It specifies CASSTSPYNEQFF.

CDR3 in DNA: TGTGCCAGCAGCTTGTTTGAAGGGGGGGCCAACACCGGGGAGCTGTTTTTT. Translation gives CASSLFEGGANTGELFF. The chain couples TRBV5-6 to TRBJ2-2; maybe TRBD2 (7 bases). This CDR3 comprises 17 residues. V was trimmed by 1 base and J by 2 bases, leaving 15 bases between them. Per germline, CDR1 SGHDT and CDR2 YYEEEE.

This chain connects TRBV7-2 to TRBJ2-2; TRBD2 agrees at 13 bases. V was pared by 5 bases and J by 4 bases, with 4 bases of the junction left unmatched. CDR1 SGHTA and CDR2 FQGNSA come from the germline V gene. This CDR3 is 16 amino acids long. The CDR3 loop is CASSPRTSGSTGELFF. The CDR3 DNA follows: TGTGCCAGCAGCCCGCGGACTAGCGGGAGCACCGGGGAGCTGTTTTTT. The variable domain in full, completed from reference TRBV7-2 and TRBJ2-2, reads GAGVSQSPSNKVTEKGKDVELRCDPISGHTALYWYRQSLGQGLEFLIYFQGNSAPDKSGLPSDRFSAERTGGSVSTLTIQRTQQEDSAVYLCASSPRTSGSTGELFFGEGSRLTVL.

CDR3 loop: CASSQEAVGNGADTQYF. In nucleotides, the CDR3 is TGCGCCAGCAGCCAGGAGGCTGTGGGGAACGGGGCAGATACGCAGTATTTT. The chain uses TRBV4-3 and TRBJ2-3; D might be TRBD2 (5 bases). Deletions cut 3 bases from V and 4 bases from J, with 20 bases between. Germline V lookup: CDR1 LGHNA, CDR2 YSLEER. The CDR3 totals 17 residues.

In this sample, this clone turned up once. This chain uses TRBV30 with TRBJ2-7; D is unresolved. CDR3 size: 11 residues. Germline lookup yields CDR1 GTSNPN and CDR2 SVGIG (reference sequence). V lost 7 bases and J lost 3, with 10 bases in between. CDR3 amino acids: CASDIFYEQYF. The CDR3 bases are TGTGCCTCCGACATTTTCTACGAGCAGTACTTC.

The chain links TRBV7-9 to TRBJ1-1; 7 bases are a match to TRBD1. The length of the CDR3 is 18 residues. The junction had 18 bases not matched to a gene; V was cut back by 4 bases and J by 4 bases. Per germline, CDR1 SEHNR and CDR2 FQNEAQ (reference sequence). The CDR3 region is CASSSFTGQRLGTTEAFF. The CDR3 coding sequence is TGTGCCAGCAGCTCCTTTACGGGACAGAGGTTGGGGACCACTGAAGCTTTCTTT.

This clone was observed a single time. The chain couples TRBV7-9 to TRBJ1-3; 8 bases are a match to TRBD1. CDR3 length: 15 amino acids. With 3 bases clipped from V and 2 bases from J, the junction kept 3 bases outside the gene matches. CDR1 is SEHNR, CDR2 FQNEAQ, per germline (reference sequence). The CDR3 sequence: CASSLQGAAGNTIYF. In DNA, the CDR3 is TGTGCCAGCAGCTTGCAGGGGGCGGCTGGAAACACCATATATTTT.

The chain links TRBV9 to TRBJ2-3, with a tentative D call TRBD2 (6 bases). Looked up from germline, CDR1 is SGDLS and CDR2 is YYNGEE. The CDR3 covers 15 residues. V was cut by 2 bases and J by 3 bases, with 13 bases left in between. The CDR3 DNA follows: TGTGCCAGCAGCGTCGGGAGCGATCGAACAGATACGCAGTATTTT. It translates to CASSVGSDRTDTQYF. The variable domain in full, completed from reference TRBV9 and TRBJ2-3, reads DSGVTQTPKHLITATGQRVTLRCSPRSGDLSVYWYQQSLDQGLQFLIQYYNGEERAKGNILERFSAQQFPDLHSELNLSSLELGDSALYFCASSVGSDRTDTQYFGPGTRLTVL.

The chain carries TRBV6-5 and TRBJ1-1, with 7 bases aligning to TRBD1. With V trimmed by 4 bases and J by 4 bases, 6 bases remained unmatched. The germline CDR1 and CDR2 sequences are MNHEY and SVGAGI. This CDR3 is 14 amino acids long. The CDR3 coding sequence is TGTGCCAGCAGTTCCGCCCCAGGGGGCACTGAAGCTTTCTTT. Translating gives CASSSAPGGTEAFF.

DNA of the CDR3: TGTGCCAGCAGCTTAGGACTAGCGGTAAACATTCAGTACTTC. It codes for CASSLGLAVNIQYF. The V and J genes are TRBV11-3 and TRBJ2-4; 9 bases match TRBD2. CDR1 SGHNT and CDR2 YENEEA come from the germline V gene. This CDR3 is built from 14 residues. Trimming at V came to 1 base and at J to 6 bases, leaving 1 base not matched to a gene.

The CDR3, as DNA: TGTGTCAGAAGCTCCCATTTTGCAACTAATGAAAAACTGTTTTTT. It specifies CVRSSHFATNEKLFF. The chain uses TRBV7-5 and TRBJ1-4; the table's D call, TRBD1, has no DNA check behind it. TRBV7-5 is a listed pseudogene. This CDR3 has 15 residues.

The chain joins TRBV28 to TRBJ2-7; 7 bases agree with TRBD2. Germline loops: CDR1 MDHEN, CDR2 SYDVKM. J lost 7 bases, V lost 4 bases, and 13 bases had no gene match. This CDR3 comprises 15 residues. The DNA for the CDR3 is TGTGCCAGCAGTTCACCCGGCGGGGGTCTGGGGGAGCAGTACTTC. Translation: CASSSPGGGLGEQYF.

The J gene is TRBJ1-2, the V gene TRBV27; weak D call: TRBD1 (5 bases). V lost 5 bases to trimming and J lost 4 bases, with 11 bases between them. The length of the CDR3 is 13 residues. From germline, CDR1 is MNHEY and CDR2 SMNVEV (reference sequence). The CDR3 here is CASSLGGSYGYTF. The CDR3 DNA reads TGTGCCAGCAGTCTGGGGGGAAGCTATGGCTACACCTTC.

The chain carries TRBV28 and TRBJ1-4; D is ambiguous. Trimming removed 5 bases at V and 10 bases at J, with 14 bases between. There are 13 residues in the CDR3. The germline V gene encodes CDR1 MDHEN and CDR2 SYDVKM. The CDR3 DNA reads as TGTGCCAGCAGTATAGTTTCCGGTGGAAAACTGTTTTTT. Translating gives CASSIVSGGKLFF.

The gene calls are TRBV2 and TRBJ2-3, with TRBD2 matching over 10 bases. Germline CDR1 reads SNHLY; CDR2 reads FYNNEI. CDR3 size: 16 residues. V was pared by 1 base and J by 0 bases, with 1 base of the junction left unmatched. This CDR3 is CASSEGTSGSTDTQYF. CDR3 coding DNA: TGTGCCAGCAGTGAAGGGACTAGCGGTAGCACAGATACGCAGTATTTT.

The V and J genes are TRBV15 and TRBJ2-7; 11 bases are a match to TRBD2. CDR3 length: 15 amino acids. Trimming took 1 base from V and 7 from J; bases not matched to a gene: 6. Germline values: CDR1 LNHNV, CDR2 YYDKDF (reference sequence). This CDR3 reads CATSRGLAGGQEQYF. DNA for the CDR3: TGTGCCACCAGCAGAGGGCTAGCGGGAGGTCAAGAGCAGTACTTC.

On this clone: Germline and junction disagree at one end, which may indicate a read error. The V gene is TRBV11-2, the J gene TRBJ1-1, with D hard to call. CDR3 length: 12 amino acids. Germline V gene sequence: CDR1 SGHAT, CDR2 FQNNGV. The CDR3 DNA follows: TGTGCCAGCAGCCTACAGATAAGGACGGGAAACTTT. Translated: CASSLQIRTGNF.

V is TRBV30 and J is TRBJ1-1; D is perhaps TRBD1 (5 bases). The germline V gene has CDR1 GTSNPN and CDR2 SVGIG (reference sequence). The CDR3 has 12 residues. Trimming removed 2 bases at V and 11 bases at J, with 15 bases between. For the CDR3, the DNA is TGTGCCTGGAGTACAGGTTTAAGTGGTGCTTTCTTT. Translation gives CAWSTGLSGAFF.

The chain carries TRBV29-1 and TRBJ2-1; 7 bases fit TRBD2. Trimming at V came to 6 bases and at J to 7 bases, leaving 9 bases not matched to a gene. The CDR3 contains 13 residues. From germline, CDR1 is SQVTM and CDR2 ANQGSEA. The CDR3 region is CSVSTSRGNEQFF. CDR3 coding DNA: TGCAGCGTATCGACTAGCCGTGGGAATGAGCAGTTCTTC.

The rearrangement links TRBV6-5 to TRBJ1-2; no clear D. The CDR3 consists of 14 residues. Between the trimmed V and J ends, which lost 0 bases and 8 bases, there was a span of 13 bases. The germline gives CDR1 MNHEY, CDR2 SVGAGI. CDR3 protein: CASSYSTRVEGYTF. CDR3 bases: TGTGCCAGCAGTTACTCGACTCGGGTAGAAGGCTACACCTTC.

The table lists this clone with a count of one. V is TRBV6-1 and J is TRBJ1-1; TRBD1 matches at 8 bases. The germline gives CDR1 MNHNS, CDR2 SASEGT. The CDR3 has 15 residues. J gave up 1 base and V 6 bases, and 7 bases lay outside the gene matches. DNA of the CDR3: TGTGCCAGCAGAGAACCTGGACAGGGGAACACTGAAGCTTTCTTT. This gives the protein CASREPGQGNTEAFF.

This chain joins TRBV29-1 and TRBJ1-1; D uncertain. The CDR3 has 14 amino acids. The germline V gene has CDR1 SQVTM and CDR2 ANQGSEA. V was trimmed by 0 bases and J by 1 base, leaving 9 bases between them. CDR3 sequence: CSVEEAGGNTEAFF. The CDR3 region has the DNA TGCAGCGTTGAAGAGGCCGGCGGGAACACTGAAGCTTTCTTT.

This clone was recorded once. J is TRBJ1-2 and V is TRBV9; unclear D gene. This CDR3 contains 15 residues. CDR1 and CDR2 from the germline V gene are SGDLS and YYNGEE. Trimming took 1 base from V and 4 from J, leaving 14 bases between them. CDR3 amino acids: CASSVTFNSFYGYTF. CDR3 bases: TGTGCCAGCAGCGTAACTTTTAACAGCTTCTATGGCTACACCTTC. The full variable domain, with the rest looked up from reference TRBV9 and TRBJ1-2, is DSGVTQTPKHLITATGQRVTLRCSPRSGDLSVYWYQQSLDQGLQFLIQYYNGEERAKGNILERFSAQQFPDLHSELNLSSLELGDSALYFCASSVTFNSFYGYTFGSGTRLTVV.

The chain uses TRBV6-1 and TRBJ2-1; 12 bases are a match to TRBD2. V lost 7 bases and J lost 5; bases outside the gene matches: 3. This CDR3 spans 14 amino acids. Germline lookup yields CDR1 MNHNS and CDR2 SASEGT. CDR3 loop: CASITSGGHNEQFF. The DNA for the CDR3 is TGTGCCAGCATAACTAGCGGGGGGCACAATGAGCAGTTCTTC.

This rearrangement joins TRBV14 to TRBJ1-1, with a possible D match to TRBD1 (6 bases). This CDR3 has 13 amino acids. Germline CDR1 is SGHDN and CDR2 is FVKESK. The V end lost 4 bases, the J end lost 1 base, and 7 bases lay between the germline ends. The chain's CDR3 is CASSPTGNTEAFF. CDR3 nucleotide sequence: TGTGCCAGCAGCCCGACAGGGAACACTGAAGCTTTCTTT.

This clone was found once. The chain carries TRBV6-5 and TRBJ1-5, with 9 positions matching TRBD1. V lost 3 bases to trimming and J lost 1 base; unmatched junction nucleotides: 1. Germline V gene lookup returns CDR1 MNHEY and CDR2 SVGAGI. The CDR3 runs 15 residues. CDR3 nucleotides: TGTGCCAGCAGTTATGGGACAGGGAGCAATCAGCCCCAGCATTTT. As protein: CASSYGTGSNQPQHF.